The 11 T cell receptor beta chains given below trace back to one sample, sequenced in a study of blood T cell repertoires in COVID-19. The protocol was immunoSEQ multiplex PCR, while the TCRdb copy is restricted to in-frame clones and leaves out a portion. The sample has some 390,000 clones, approximately 86% seen once. Sample: peripheral blood. These receptors originate from a human donor in a cohort sampled during active COVID-19.

This chain links TRBV3-1 (or the pseudogene TRBV3-2) with TRBJ2-3; 10 bases fit TRBD2. The J segment lost 6 bases and the V segment lost 2 bases, leaving 5 bases of the junction unmatched. Germline CDR1 and CDR2: LGHDT and YNNKEL (reference sequence). The CDR3 extends over 15 amino acids. The CDR3 bases are TGTGCCAGCAGCCAACCGACTAGCGGGTTGGATACGCAGTATTTT. Translation gives CASSQPTSGLDTQYF.

V usage is TRBV11-2 and J usage is TRBJ2-7; 7 nucleotides match TRBD2. The V gene end was trimmed by 5 bases and the J gene end by 6 bases; junction bases not matched to a gene: 16. In germline, CDR1 is SGHAT, CDR2 FQNNGV. The CDR3 has 16 amino acids. The CDR3 spells CASSTRGVDLPLEQYF. In DNA form, the CDR3 reads TGTGCCAGCAGCACCCGGGGGGTCGACCTACCCCTCGAGCAGTACTTC.

The chain combines TRBV7-3 with TRBJ1-5; 7 bases map to TRBD1. This CDR3 has 21 amino acids. Looked up from germline, CDR1 is SGHTA and CDR2 is FQGTGA. V dropped 3 bases and J dropped 0; count of bases not matched to a gene: 20. The DNA of the CDR3 is TGTGCCAGCAGCTTTAAATTAAAAAGACAGGGCAGACTTTATAGCAATCAGCCCCAGCATTTT. Translated: CASSFKLKRQGRLYSNQPQHF.

The V call is TRBV2, the J call TRBJ1-2; D might be TRBD1 (5 bases). Trimming cost V 4 bases and J 4 bases, with 10 bases left between them. CDR1 and CDR2 from the germline V gene are SNHLY and FYNNEI. The CDR3 has 13 residues. CDR3 in DNA: TGTGCCAGCAGTGGTGGGGCGGCCTATGGCTACACCTTC. This sequence encodes CASSGGAAYGYTF.

This clone showed up just a few times. V gene TRBV7-6 combines with J gene TRBJ2-1, with 8 bases lining up with TRBD2. Germline CDR1 and CDR2: SGHVS and FNYEAQ. CDR3 length equals 16 residues. J gave up 4 bases and V 4 bases, and 9 bases lay outside the gene matches. CDR3 nucleotides: TGTGCCAGCAGCTCTAGGAAACTAGCGGATTACAATGAGCAGTTCTTC. Translation gives CASSSRKLADYNEQFF. Supplemented by reference TRBV7-6 and TRBJ2-1, the full variable domain reads GAGVSQSPRYKVTKRGQDVALRCDPISGHVSLYWYRQALGQGPEFLTYFNYEAQQDKSGLPNDRFSAERPEGSISTLTIQRTEQRDSAMYRCASSSRKLADYNEQFFGPGTRLTVL.

This clone was counted between two and nine times. The chain combines TRBV6-1 with TRBJ1-4; 9 bases agree with TRBD1. There are 16 residues in the CDR3. CDR1 is MNHNS, CDR2 SASEGT, per germline. V lost 4 bases and J lost 8; bases outside the gene matches: 11. The CDR3 DNA follows: TGTGCCAGCAGTGTGGCTCCGGGACAGGGCGGAGAAAAACTGTTTTTT. Translating it yields CASSVAPGQGGEKLFF.

The J gene is TRBJ2-5, the V gene TRBV9; no reliable D call. Germline-derived CDR1 and CDR2 are SGDLS and YYNGEE. This CDR3 is 13 amino acids long. The V end lost 3 bases, the J end lost 5 bases, and 11 bases lay between the germline ends. The CDR3 loop is CASSAGAYETQYF. Here the CDR3 DNA reads TGTGCCAGCAGCGCCGGAGCCTACGAGACCCAGTACTTC.

The rearrangement links TRBV5-6 to TRBJ2-7, with TRBD1 matching 12 bases. Germline V gene lookup returns CDR1 SGHDT and CDR2 YYEEEE. Losses at the gene ends were 3 bases for V and 5 bases for J; bases not matched to a gene: 12. The length of the CDR3 is 17 residues. CDR3 region: CASSWARGTGGLNEQYF. The CDR3 DNA follows: TGTGCCAGCAGCTGGGCGAGAGGGACAGGGGGCCTGAACGAGCAGTACTTC.

J is TRBJ2-3 and V is TRBV6-2 or TRBV6-3; perhaps TRBD1 as D (6 bases). The CDR3 spans 15 residues. Trimming removed 2 bases at V and 3 bases at J, with 12 bases between. Germline loops: CDR1 MNHEY, CDR2 SVGEGT. The CDR3 loop is CASSYPGVYTDTQYF. In DNA form, the CDR3 reads TGTGCCAGCAGTTACCCAGGGGTTTATACAGATACGCAGTATTTT.

V is TRBV18 and J is TRBJ2-1; 11 nucleotides match TRBD2. CDR1 KGHSH and CDR2 LQKENI come from the germline V gene. After removal of 3 bases from V and 2 bases from J, the junction contained 3 bases not matched to a gene. The CDR3 covers 16 residues. CDR3: CASSPGSGGAYNEQFF. In DNA form, the CDR3 reads TGTGCCAGCTCACCGGGTAGCGGGGGGGCCTACAATGAGCAGTTCTTC.

This chain uses TRBV4-2 with TRBJ2-1; TRBD2 agrees at 10 bases. This CDR3 region has 16 residues. With V trimmed by 0 bases and J by 12 bases, 11 bases remained unmatched. Per germline, CDR1 LGHNA and CDR2 YNFKEQ. The DNA of the CDR3 is TGTGCCAGCAGCCAAGATGGTTCTAGCGGGAGTGGTACGCAGTTCTTC. This encodes CASSQDGSSGSGTQFF.